Sequencing of this T cell receptor (beta chain) was carried out in a study of cytomegalovirus exposure and HLA in healthy donors. General study findings and limits: Investigators reported 150 to 200 TCR beta chains as tied to cytomegalovirus. Among the CMV-associated chains, three were confirmed in vitro as specific for CMV antigens.

Donors came from a validation cohort of fewer than 150 subjects, distinct from the first 666-subject cohort. Profiled with immunoSEQ multiplex PCR; TCRdb holds only in-frame clones, not every one. Here the sample spans around 160,000 clones, more than 75% being singletons. CDR3 length equals 15 residues. Looked up from germline, CDR1 is SEHNR and CDR2 is FQNEAQ (reference sequence). Unmatched junction bases numbered 6, after V lost 5 bases and J lost 7 bases. Remarks on this clone: Its specificity is unknown.

Sequencing was done on a sample of PBMCs. This sequence was found in a man aged 18 to 29 in good health and CMV-seronegative. The V gene is TRBV7-9, the J gene TRBJ2-1, with 12 bases aligning to TRBD2. The CDR3: CASSPWTSGNNEQFF. As DNA, the CDR3 is TGTGCCAGCAGCCCGTGGACTAGCGGGAATAATGAGCAGTTCTTC.